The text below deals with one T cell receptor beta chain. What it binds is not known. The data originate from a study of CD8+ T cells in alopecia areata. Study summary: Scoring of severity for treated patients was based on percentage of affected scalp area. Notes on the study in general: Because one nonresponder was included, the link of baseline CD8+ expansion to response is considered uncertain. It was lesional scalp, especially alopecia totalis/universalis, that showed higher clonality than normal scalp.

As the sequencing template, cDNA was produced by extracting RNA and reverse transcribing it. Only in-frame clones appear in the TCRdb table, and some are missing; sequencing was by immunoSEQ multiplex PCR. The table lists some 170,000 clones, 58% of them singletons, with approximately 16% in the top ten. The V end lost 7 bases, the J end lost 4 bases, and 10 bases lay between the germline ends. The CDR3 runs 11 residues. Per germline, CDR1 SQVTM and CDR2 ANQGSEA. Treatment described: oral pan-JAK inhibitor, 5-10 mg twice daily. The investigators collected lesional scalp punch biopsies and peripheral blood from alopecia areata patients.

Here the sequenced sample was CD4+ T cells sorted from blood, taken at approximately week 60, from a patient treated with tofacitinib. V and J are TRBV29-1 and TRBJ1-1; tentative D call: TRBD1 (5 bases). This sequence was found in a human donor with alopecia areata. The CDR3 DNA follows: TGCAGCGCCCGGGGGACCACTGAAGCTTTCTTT. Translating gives CSARGTTEAFF.